This T cell receptor beta chain appears in the sequencing data of a study of T cell changes during pregnancy in multiple sclerosis. Germline V gene lookup returns CDR1 MRHNA and CDR2 SNTAGT. V gave up 0 bases and J gave up 8 bases, with 13 bases separating them. The CDR3 runs to 14 residues. Clones were sequenced by immunoSEQ multiplex PCR, and TCRdb holds only the in-frame ones, with some missing. Here the sample spans some 10,000 clones, approximately 83% being singletons. This clone showed up just a few times. V gene TRBV6-4 combines with J gene TRBJ1-2; no definite D call. Here the sequenced sample was CD8+ T cells from peripheral blood mononuclear cells, taken in the third trimester of pregnancy. The sequence came from a female donor in good health, enrolled as a control in a pregnancy study. Written as DNA, the CDR3 is TGTGCCAGCAGTGACTCGGAGGGTTTCGGGGGCTACACCTTC. This encodes CASSDSEGFGGYTF.